Listed below are T cell receptor beta chains from one sample, sequenced in a study of blood T cell repertoires in COVID-19. Clones were read by immunoSEQ multiplex PCR, and TCRdb kept only the in-frame ones, dropping some. The table has approximately 350,000 clones, around 90% seen once. Sequencing was carried out using peripheral blood. These receptors came from a man aged 35 to 55 with acute or convalescent COVID-19. Both conserved end residues are part of each CDR3. The D gene is left open where the match is weak. A clone size is listed for some rows: how often the clone was seen (once, few, many), or a class if it is expanded.

j_call v_call d_call clone_size cdr3_aa cdr3_nt
TRBJ1-3 TRBV18 . . CASSPQGYGNTIYF TGTGCCAGCTCACCCCAGGGGTACGGAAACACCATATATTTT
TRBJ1-5 TRBV28 . . CASRGGGVQPQHF TGTGCCAGCAGGGGTGGGGGGGTTCAGCCCCAGCATTTT
TRBJ1-3 TRBV19 . . CASSIRRDRYSGNTIYF TGTGCCAGTAGTATCAGGCGGGACCGCTACTCTGGAAACACCATATATTTT
TRBJ2-5 TRBV12-5 TRBD2 . CASGPSRLAGDETQYF TGTGCTAGTGGCCCCTCAAGACTAGCGGGGGATGAGACCCAGTACTTC
TRBJ1-5 TRBV28 . . CASRVGPGGASNQPQHF TGTGCCAGCCGAGTAGGACCGGGGGGGGCGAGCAATCAGCCCCAGCATTTT
TRBJ2-5 TRBV5-4 . . CASSLRQGETQYF TGTGCCAGCAGCTTGCGGCAGGGAGAGACCCAGTACTTC
TRBJ1-5 TRBV15 TRBD1 . CATSRGTGSNQPQHF TGTGCCACCAGCAGAGGGACAGGGTCTAATCAGCCCCAGCATTTT
TRBJ2-3 TRBV27 TRBD2 . CASSYLGAGGPEDTQYF TGTGCCAGCAGTTACTTGGGGGCGGGAGGGCCTGAAGATACGCAGTATTTT
TRBJ2-7 TRBV28 . . CASSSPQGGSWEQYF TGTGCCAGCAGTTCCCCGCAGGGAGGATCGTGGGAGCAGTACTTC
TRBJ2-3 TRBV7-2 TRBD2 . CASRSGGESDTQYF TGTGCCAGCAGGAGCGGGGGGGAGTCAGATACGCAGTATTTT
TRBJ2-1 TRBV2 TRBD1 . CASSEPPTGFNEQFF TGTGCCAGCAGTGAACCTCCGACAGGGTTCAATGAGCAGTTCTTC
TRBJ1-2 TRBV6-5 TRBD1 . CASSQYRGTNYGYTF TGTGCCAGCAGTCAATACAGGGGTACGAACTATGGCTACACCTTC
TRBJ1-1 TRBV6-5 TRBD1 . CASKGGRLNTEAFF TGTGCCAGCAAAGGGGGCAGATTGAACACTGAAGCTTTCTTT
TRBJ1-2 TRBV10-3 TRBD1 . CAISESAGGNYGYTF TGTGCCATCAGTGAGTCTGCAGGGGGTAACTATGGCTACACCTTC
TRBJ1-4 TRBV28 . . CASSLTTGFVTNEKLFF TGTGCCAGCAGTTTAACCACAGGGTTCGTAACTAATGAAAAACTGTTTTTT
TRBJ1-1 TRBV30 TRBD1 . CAGGQVHSEAFF TGTGCCGGAGGACAGGTCCACAGTGAAGCTTTCTTT
TRBJ2-1 TRBV6-4 TRBD2 . CASSETSGSYNEQFF TGTGCCAGCAGTGAAACTAGCGGGAGCTACAATGAGCAGTTCTTC
TRBJ2-2 TRBV11-2 . . CASSSSSARSLGGELFF TGTGCCAGCAGCTCTTCTAGCGCACGGTCGTTGGGCGGGGAGCTGTTTTTT
TRBJ1-3 TRBV18 TRBD1 . CASSYRTGQEYF TGTGCCAGCTCATACCGGACAGGTCAGGAATATTTT
TRBJ2-7 TRBV2 . . CASSGADFYEQYF TGTGCCAGCAGTGGGGCAGATTTCTACGAGCAGTACTTC
TRBJ2-7 TRBV7-9 TRBD1 . CASSQGAGSYEQYF TGTGCCAGCAGCCAGGGGGCTGGTTCCTACGAGCAGTACTTC
TRBJ1-2 TRBV12-3/TRBV12-4 . . CASSTGGGYTF TGTGCCAGCAGTACGGGAGGTGGCTACACCTTC
TRBJ2-7 TRBV19 . . CASSIEDSAVDEQYF TGTGCCAGTAGTATCGAAGACTCCGCAGTTGACGAGCAGTACTTC
TRBJ2-7 TRBV19 TRBD1 . CASSMGTGGYEQYF TGTGCCAGTAGTATGGGGACAGGGGGCTACGAGCAGTACTTC
TRBJ1-5 TRBV7-9 . . CASSLTADSNQPQHF TGTGCCAGCAGCTTGACAGCCGATAGCAATCAGCCCCAGCATTTT
TRBJ2-2 TRBV5-5 . once CASSLTGSGELFF TGTGCCAGCAGCTTAACAGGGTCCGGGGAGCTGTTTTTT
TRBJ1-2 TRBV2 TRBD1 . CAGGRTGDNYGYTF TGTGCCGGGGGCCGGACAGGAGACAACTATGGCTACACCTTC
TRBJ2-3 TRBV7-2 . . CASSLSSGNSRSTQYF TGTGCCAGCAGCTTAAGTTCAGGGAACTCCCGCAGTACGCAGTATTTT
TRBJ2-1 TRBV14 TRBD2 . CASSQGVVQGAKREGRSSYNEQFF TGTGCCAGCAGCCAAGGAGTGGTGCAGGGAGCGAAGCGGGAGGGCCGAAGCTCCTACAATGAGCAGTTCTTC
TRBJ1-1 TRBV5-1 . . CASSLAGSEIEAFF TGCGCCAGCAGCTTGGCAGGATCGGAAATTGAAGCTTTCTTT
TRBJ1-2 TRBV27 . . CASSLIRGFANYGYTF TGTGCCAGCAGTTTAATCAGGGGTTTTGCTAACTATGGCTACACCTTC
TRBJ1-3 TRBV30 . . CAWIDPFGLVSGNTIYF TGTGCCTGGATTGACCCTTTCGGACTTGTCTCTGGAAACACCATATATTTT
TRBJ2-3 TRBV24-1 TRBD1 . CATSEAGTGRLDTQYF TGTGCCACCAGTGAGGCGGGGACAGGTAGGTTAGATACGCAGTATTTT
TRBJ2-7 TRBV27 TRBD2 once CASSSPGTSGSLATYEQYF TGTGCCAGCAGTTCCCCCGGGACTAGCGGGAGTTTGGCCACCTACGAGCAGTACTTC
TRBJ2-3 TRBV24-1 TRBD1 . CATSDGTGGNTDTQYF TGTGCCACCAGTGACGGGACAGGGGGTAACACAGATACGCAGTATTTT
TRBJ2-7 TRBV27 . . CASSLGQIYEQYF TGTGCCAGCAGTCTTGGACAGATCTACGAGCAGTACTTC
TRBJ2-4 TRBV3-1/TRBV3-2 TRBD2 . CASSQVRGDIQYF TGTGCCAGCAGCCAAGTACGGGGGGACATTCAGTACTTC
TRBJ2-5 TRBV19 . . CASTEARGETQYF TGTGCCAGTACCGAGGCTCGCGGGGAGACCCAGTACTTC
TRBJ1-2 TRBV25-1 . . CASSEGLYGYTF TGTGCCAGCAGTGAGGGACTTTATGGCTACACCTTC
TRBJ2-7 TRBV5-6 TRBD2 . CASSARGTSGEQYF TGTGCCAGCAGCGCGCGAGGGACTAGTGGCGAGCAGTACTTC
TRBJ2-7 TRBV5-8 . . CASSLDIFLTRREQYF TGTGCCAGCAGCTTGGATATTTTCCTCACCCGTCGGGAGCAGTACTTC
TRBJ1-5 TRBV7-9 TRBD1 . CASSSGQGWNQPQHF TGTGCCAGCAGCTCGGGACAGGGGTGGAATCAGCCCCAGCATTTT
TRBJ2-3 TRBV6-6 . . CASCTQLAIPDTQYF TGTGCCAGCTGTACCCAACTAGCCATTCCAGATACGCAGTATTTT
TRBJ1-5 TRBV15 . . CATSSLQGNQPQHF TGTGCCACCAGCAGCCTTCAGGGGAATCAGCCCCAGCATTTT
TRBJ1-3 TRBV6-2/TRBV6-3 . . CASSYLQPISGNTIYF TGTGCCAGCAGTTACCTACAGCCCATCTCTGGAAACACCATATATTTT
TRBJ2-7 TRBV6-5 . few CASSFNRARSYEQYF TGTGCCAGCAGTTTCAACAGGGCCAGATCCTACGAGCAGTACTTC
TRBJ1-1 TRBV5-1 . . CASSPGGGPEAFF TGCGCCAGCAGCCCCGGGGGGGGACCTGAAGCTTTCTTT
TRBJ2-3 TRBV28 . . CASSSPGLRQDTQYF TGTGCCAGCAGTTCCCCGGGACTCCGGCAGGATACGCAGTATTTT
TRBJ2-2 TRBV7-9 . . CASSSGQKNTGELFF TGTGCCAGCAGCTCCGGACAGAAGAACACCGGGGAGCTGTTTTTT
TRBJ1-4 TRBV3-1/TRBV3-2 TRBD1 . CASRGGTANEKLFF TGTGCCAGCCGAGGGGGGACAGCTAATGAAAAACTGTTTTTT
TRBJ2-1 TRBV5-1 TRBD1 . CASSSGTGDEQFF TGCGCCAGCAGCTCCGGGACAGGGGATGAGCAGTTCTTC
TRBJ2-7 TRBV4-1 . . CASSPIQGYEQYF TGCGCCAGCAGCCCCATACAGGGCTACGAGCAGTACTTC
TRBJ2-7 TRBV28 TRBD1 . CASDRTGGWTHNRISYEQYF TGTGCCAGCGATAGGACAGGGGGCTGGACGCACAATCGGATCTCCTACGAGCAGTACTTC
TRBJ1-3 TRBV28 . . CASSFLFRSGNTIYF TGTGCCAGCAGTTTCCTGTTTCGCTCTGGAAACACCATATATTTT
TRBJ2-5 TRBV6-2/TRBV6-3 TRBD1 . CASSPLDRARETQYF TGTGCCAGCAGCCCGTTGGACAGGGCTCGTGAGACCCAGTACTTC